These 27 T cell receptor beta chains were sequenced from one sample in a study of T cell responses to AZD1222 COVID-19 vaccine. Libraries were prepared by immunoSEQ multiplex PCR; TCRdb keeps only in-frame clonotypes and omits some of them. The sample records roughly 150,000 clones, 80% to 95% being singletons. Sequencing was performed on peripheral blood, taken on day 0 of AZD1222 vaccination. These receptors all come from an adult in good health.

The chain carries TRBV3-1 (or the pseudogene TRBV3-2) and TRBJ1-6; D is ambiguous. Trimming removed 0 bases at V and 7 bases at J, with 4 bases between. The CDR3 sequence is 13 residues long. The V gene's germline CDR1 is LGHDT and CDR2 YNNKEL (reference sequence). CDR3 sequence: CASSQDGNSPLHF. As DNA, the CDR3 is TGTGCCAGCAGCCAAGATGGGAATTCACCCCTCCACTTT.

The chain links TRBV30 to TRBJ1-4; D gene unclear. This CDR3 contains 16 residues. Germline CDR1 reads GTSNPN; CDR2 reads SVGIG (reference sequence). Trimming stripped 2 bases from V and 8 bases from J, with 21 bases between. The CDR3 sequence is CAWSPPLSGPEEKLFF. The CDR3 DNA reads TGTGCCTGGAGTCCCCCTCTAAGCGGACCCGAGGAAAAACTGTTTTTT. Together with reference TRBV30 and TRBJ1-4, the CDR3 gives the full variable domain: SQTIHQWPATLVQPVGSPLSLECTVEGTSNPNLYWYRQAAGRGLQLLFYSVGIGQISSEVPQNLSASRPQDRQFILSSKKLLLSDSGFYLCAWSPPLSGPEEKLFFGSGTQLSVL.

CDR3 amino acids: CASSLASREPNSPLHF. The DNA of the CDR3 is TGCGCCAGCAGCTTGGCGTCAAGGGAGCCCAATTCACCCCTCCACTTT. The genes are TRBV5-1 and TRBJ1-6; D call uncertain. Germline V lookup: CDR1 SGHRS, CDR2 YFSETQ. CDR3 length: 16 residues. The ends were cut back, 0 bases at V and 7 bases at J, with 14 bases in the middle. Variable domain in full (rest from reference TRBV5-1 and TRBJ1-6): KAGVTQTPRYLIKTRGQQVTLSCSPISGHRSVSWYQQTPGQGLQFLFEYFSETQRNKGNFPGRFSGRQFSNSRSEMNVSTLELGDSALYLCASSLASREPNSPLHFGNGTRLTVT.

J is TRBJ1-5 and V is TRBV6-5, with TRBD1 identical over 7 bases. The CDR3 sequence is 15 residues long. The germline V gene encodes CDR1 MNHEY and CDR2 SVGAGI. With 4 bases clipped from V and 6 bases from J, the junction kept 9 bases outside the gene matches. CDR3 loop: CASSWKGAEGQPQHF. Written as DNA, the CDR3 is TGTGCCAGCAGTTGGAAGGGGGCGGAGGGTCAGCCCCAGCATTTT.

This clone has just one count. V and J are TRBV27 and TRBJ1-6, with unresolved D. V gave up 4 bases and J gave up 5 bases, with 9 bases separating them. Germline-derived CDR1 and CDR2 are MNHEY and SMNVEV (reference sequence). This CDR3 is 14 amino acids long. The CDR3 protein is CASSSGRDNSPLHF. CDR3 bases: TGTGCCAGCAGTTCAGGAAGGGATAATTCACCCCTCCACTTT.

V gene TRBV5-1 combines with J gene TRBJ1-1; 10 nucleotides line up with TRBD1. This CDR3 has 18 amino acids. V shed 2 bases, J shed 1 base, and the junction held 11 bases outside the gene matches. CDR1 and CDR2 from the germline V gene are SGHRS and YFSETQ. This CDR3 reads CASSLDLTGGVKNTEAFF. In nucleotides, the CDR3 is TGCGCCAGCAGCTTAGACCTGACAGGGGGCGTAAAGAACACTGAAGCTTTCTTT.

V gene TRBV19 combines with J gene TRBJ2-3, with TRBD2 identical over 7 bases. The CDR3 is 11 amino acids. Germline trimming cut 7 bases from V and 6 bases from J; bases unmatched to any gene: 1. From germline, CDR1 is LNHDA and CDR2 SQIVND (reference sequence). The CDR3 loop is CASKGGDTQYF. DNA for the CDR3: TGTGCCAGTAAGGGAGGGGATACGCAGTATTTT.

This sequence joins TRBV28 and TRBJ1-6, with a tentative D call TRBD1 (6 bases). The V gene lost 4 bases and the J gene lost 9 bases, with 22 bases spanning the gap. There are 17 residues in the CDR3. Germline-derived CDR1 and CDR2 are MDHEN and SYDVKM. In nucleotides, the CDR3 is TGTGCCAGCAGTTCAGCCCTCGGGAGGGGCAGGGGTTCACCCCTCCACTTT. Translation: CASSSALGRGRGSPLHF.

The chain employs TRBV4-2 and TRBJ1-1; TRBD1 is a possible D gene (5 bases). This CDR3 region has 15 residues. Trimming cost V 4 bases and J 2 bases, with 14 bases left between them. Germline CDR1 and CDR2: LGHNA and YNFKEQ. DNA for the CDR3: TGTGCCAGCAGCCTGGGACGGGGGTCCAACACTGAAGCTTTCTTT. Protein sequence: CASSLGRGSNTEAFF.

The chain joins TRBV6-5 to TRBJ2-1; no reliable D call. The germline gives CDR1 MNHEY, CDR2 SVGAGI. V lost 6 bases and J lost 1, with 10 bases in between. The CDR3 loop spans 14 amino acids. CDR3 sequence (DNA): TGTGCCAGCAGCATCACATTTTCCTACAATGAGCAGTTCTTC. Its translation: CASSITFSYNEQFF.

The V call is TRBV18, the J call TRBJ1-4; 7 nucleotides align to TRBD1. CDR3 length: 15 residues. Germline assignment: CDR1 KGHSH and CDR2 LQKENI. J was trimmed by 4 bases and V by 0 bases; bases with no gene match: 2. In DNA, the CDR3 is TGTGCCAGCTCACCACCCAGGGGGAGTAATGAAAAACTGTTTTTT. Translated: CASSPPRGSNEKLFF. The whole variable domain, filled in from reference TRBV18 and TRBJ1-4, reads NAGVMQNPRHLVRRRGQEARLRCSPMKGHSHVYWYRQLPEEGLKFMVYLQKENIIDESGMPKERFSAEFPKEGPSILRIQQVVRGDSAAYFCASSPPRGSNEKLFFGSGTQLSVL.

The count of this clone is one. The chain links TRBV10-3 to TRBJ2-7; TRBD1 matches 11 bases. V was clipped by 2 bases and J by 3 bases; unmatched bases: 6. CDR1 and CDR2 (germline): ENHRY, SYGVKD. The CDR3 sequence is 16 residues long. CDR3 loop: CAISEPGTGGGYEQYF. The CDR3 nucleotides read TGTGCCATCAGTGAGCCCGGGACAGGGGGAGGCTACGAGCAGTACTTC.

This chain links TRBV5-1 with TRBJ2-1; 7 positions agree with TRBD2. The V segment lost 7 bases and the J segment 4 bases; nucleotides outside the gene matches: 11. The CDR3 has 15 residues. CDR1 is SGHRS, CDR2 YFSETQ, per germline. The CDR3 sequence is CASGVVSGAYNEQFF. DNA for the CDR3: TGCGCCAGCGGGGTGGTAAGCGGGGCTTACAATGAGCAGTTCTTC.

The V and J genes are TRBV19 and TRBJ1-5; TRBD1 matches at 7 bases. The CDR3 is 15 amino acids. The V and J ends lost 5 bases and 15 bases, in that order; junction bases with no gene match: 19. The germline CDR1 and CDR2 sequences are LNHDA and SQIVND (reference sequence). This CDR3 is CASSLGGTEIRSRHF. CDR3 in DNA: TGTGCCAGTAGTTTGGGCGGGACAGAAATCCGATCTAGGCATTTT.

The chain uses TRBV3-1 (or the pseudogene TRBV3-2) and TRBJ1-1, with 8 bases aligning to TRBD1. Trimming cost V 6 bases and J 5 bases; bases outside gene matches: 8. Germline CDR1 LGHDT, CDR2 YNNKEL (reference sequence). The CDR3 sequence is 14 residues long. The chain's CDR3 is CASRRRDRGTEAFF. The CDR3 region has the DNA TGTGCCAGCAGACGTCGTGACAGGGGAACTGAAGCTTTCTTT.

DNA of the CDR3: TGTGCCAGCAGCTCAGGTCTCGGAGGGCCCCAGCATTTT. It is translated as CASSSGLGGPQHF. This chain joins TRBV28 and TRBJ1-5; D uncertain. Trimming took 6 bases from V and 9 from J, leaving 15 bases between them. Germline V gene data show CDR1 as MDHEN and CDR2 as SYDVKM. The CDR3 extends over 13 amino acids.

A single count supports this clone. CDR3 amino acids: CASSHEAGDGHTDTQYF. The CDR3 DNA reads TGTGCCAGCAGCCATGAGGCAGGGGACGGGCACACAGATACGCAGTATTTT. This chain links TRBV3-1 (or the pseudogene TRBV3-2) with TRBJ2-3; D perhaps matches TRBD1 (6 bases). V was clipped by 3 bases and J by 2 bases, with 18 bases between them. The CDR3 is made up of 17 amino acids. CDR1 and CDR2 (germline): LGHDT, YNNKEL (reference sequence).

This rearrangement joins TRBV5-6 to TRBJ2-1, with 10 positions matching TRBD1. V shed 8 bases and J 4 bases; nucleotides not matched to a gene: 3. Germline V gene data show CDR1 as SGHDT and CDR2 as YYEEEE. This CDR3 has 13 amino acids. The CDR3 DNA is TGTGCCAGTCGGGGACAGGGGTACAATGAGCAGTTCTTC. Protein product: CASRGQGYNEQFF. The full variable domain, its missing parts supplied by reference TRBV5-6 and TRBJ2-1, is DAGVTQSPTHLIKTRGQQVTLRCSPKSGHDTVSWYQQALGQGPQFIFQYYEEEERQRGNFPDRFSGHQFPNYSSELNVNALLLGDSALYLCASRGQGYNEQFFGPGTRLTVL.

CDR3 sequence reads: CASSLGVFDVTEAFF. The CDR3 bases are TGTGCCAGCAGCTTAGGAGTATTCGATGTCACTGAAGCTTTCTTT. The chain carries TRBV13 and TRBJ1-1; D remains unclear. This CDR3 is 15 amino acids long. Per the germline V gene, CDR1 is PRHDT and CDR2 is FYEKMQ (reference sequence). V was shortened by 0 bases and J by 4 bases, with 12 bases between the two germline ends.

Concerning this clone: This sample also contains other DNA sequences that code for the same CDR3. The chain is built from TRBV9 and TRBJ1-5; the match to TRBD1 covers 8 bases. V lost 2 bases, J lost 2 bases, and 0 bases stayed unmatched. The CDR3 spans 14 residues. Germline V gene sequence: CDR1 SGDLS, CDR2 YYNGEE. Written as DNA, the CDR3 is TGTGCCAGCAGCGTGGGACAGGGCAATCAGCCCCAGCATTTT. This encodes CASSVGQGNQPQHF.

This clone appeared once. The chain employs TRBV27 and TRBJ1-5; D is undetermined. The CDR3 runs 14 residues. The V gene lost 3 bases and the J gene lost 3 bases, with 9 bases spanning the gap. Germline lookup yields CDR1 MNHEY and CDR2 SMNVEV (reference sequence). Here the CDR3 DNA reads TGTGCCAGCAGTTTCGGGGTAAACAATCAGCCCCAGCATTTT. Protein sequence: CASSFGVNNQPQHF.

The rearrangement joins TRBV5-1 to TRBJ1-1, with 7 bases lining up with TRBD1. V trimming: 4 bases; J trimming: 5 bases; junction bases outside the gene matches: 2. Germline loops: CDR1 SGHRS, CDR2 YFSETQ. This CDR3 region has 12 residues. The CDR3 reads CASSIQGTEAFF. CDR3 nucleotides: TGCGCCAGCAGCATACAGGGGACTGAAGCTTTCTTT.

The rearrangement uses TRBV6-5 and TRBJ2-2; 10 bases match TRBD2. The CDR3 runs to 15 residues. Germline trimming cut 4 bases from V and 7 bases from J; bases unmatched to any gene: 6. The germline V gene encodes CDR1 MNHEY and CDR2 SVGAGI. CDR3 in amino acids: CASSSPSGSSGELFF. CDR3 DNA sequence: TGTGCCAGCAGTTCCCCTAGCGGGAGCAGCGGGGAGCTGTTTTTT.

V usage is TRBV7-3 and J usage is TRBJ2-1; 13 bases fit TRBD2. The CDR3 contains 16 residues. Trimming at V came to 0 bases and at J to 9 bases, leaving 5 bases not matched to a gene. Germline values: CDR1 SGHTA, CDR2 FQGTGA. The CDR3 nucleotides are TGTGCCAGCAGCTTAACCGGGACTAGCGGGATCGGTGAGCAGTTCTTC. Protein: CASSLTGTSGIGEQFF.

Written as DNA, the CDR3 is TGTGCCAGTAGTATAGATCTGTGGGCGGGGACTGAAGCTTTCTTT. It translates to CASSIDLWAGTEAFF. The chain employs TRBV19 and TRBJ1-1; D remains unclear. Germline loops: CDR1 LNHDA, CDR2 SQIVND (reference sequence). V lost 0 bases, J lost 5 bases, and 13 bases lay in between. CDR3 length: 15 amino acids.

V is TRBV5-1 and J is TRBJ1-1, with D perhaps matching TRBD1 (5 bases). The CDR3 loop spans 15 amino acids. V was clipped by 4 bases and J by 4 bases, with 17 bases between them. CDR1 and CDR2 from the germline V gene are SGHRS and YFSETQ. The CDR3 DNA follows: TGCGCCAGCAGCGTATTAGGGGCCAAGGGCACTGAAGCTTTCTTT. Its protein product is CASSVLGAKGTEAFF.

The chain recombines TRBV18 with TRBJ1-4; D remains ambiguous. The CDR3 totals 14 residues. Germline V gene data show CDR1 as KGHSH and CDR2 as LQKENI. Between the trimmed V and J ends, which lost 2 bases and 7 bases, there was a span of 11 bases. The CDR3, as DNA: TGTGCCAGCTCACCATCCCTCACACGTGAAAAACTGTTTTTT. This encodes CASSPSLTREKLFF.